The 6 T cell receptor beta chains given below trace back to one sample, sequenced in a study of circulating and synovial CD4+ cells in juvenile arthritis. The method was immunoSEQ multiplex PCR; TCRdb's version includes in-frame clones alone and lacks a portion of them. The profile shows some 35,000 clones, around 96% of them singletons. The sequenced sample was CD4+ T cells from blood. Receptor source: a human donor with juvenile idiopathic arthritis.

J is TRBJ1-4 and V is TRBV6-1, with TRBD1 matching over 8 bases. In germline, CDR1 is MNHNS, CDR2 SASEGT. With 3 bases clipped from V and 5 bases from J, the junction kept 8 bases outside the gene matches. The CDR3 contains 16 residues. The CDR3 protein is CASSDRGRRGNEKLFF. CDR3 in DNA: TGTGCCAGCAGTGACAGGGGGCGTCGGGGGAATGAAAAACTGTTTTTT.

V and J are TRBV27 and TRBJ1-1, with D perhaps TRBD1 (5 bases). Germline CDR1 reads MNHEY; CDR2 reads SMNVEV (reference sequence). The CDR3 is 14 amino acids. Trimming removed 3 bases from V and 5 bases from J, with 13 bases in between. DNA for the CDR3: TGTGCCAGCAGTTTGGAAGGGGCTAGAACTGAAGCTTTCTTT. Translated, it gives CASSLEGARTEAFF.

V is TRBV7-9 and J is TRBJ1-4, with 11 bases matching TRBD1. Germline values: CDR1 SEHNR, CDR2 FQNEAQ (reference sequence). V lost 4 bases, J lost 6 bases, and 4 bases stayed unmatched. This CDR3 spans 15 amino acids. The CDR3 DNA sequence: TGTGCCAGCAGCTCGTGGACAGGGGGCGATGAAAAACTGTTTTTT. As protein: CASSSWTGGDEKLFF.

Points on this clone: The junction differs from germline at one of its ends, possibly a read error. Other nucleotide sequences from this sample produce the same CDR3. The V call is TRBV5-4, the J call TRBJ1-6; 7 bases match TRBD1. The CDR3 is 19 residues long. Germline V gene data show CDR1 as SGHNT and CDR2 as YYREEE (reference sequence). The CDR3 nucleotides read TGTGCCAGCGCACCTCGACAGGGAGTTCGTGGGTTTAGTAATTCCCCCCTCCACTTT. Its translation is CASAPRQGVRGFSNSPLHF. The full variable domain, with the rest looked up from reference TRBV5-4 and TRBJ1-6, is ETGVTQSPTHLIKTRGQQVTLRCSSQSGHNTVSWYQQALGQGPQFIFQYYREEENGRGNFPPRFSGLQFPNYSSELNVNALELDDSALYLCASAPRQGVRGFSNSPLHFGNGTRLTVT.

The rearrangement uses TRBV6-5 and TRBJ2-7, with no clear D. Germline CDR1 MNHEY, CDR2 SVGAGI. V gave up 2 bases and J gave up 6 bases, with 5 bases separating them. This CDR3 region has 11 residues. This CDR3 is CASSYRSEQYF. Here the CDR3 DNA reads TGTGCCAGCAGTTACAGGAGCGAGCAGTACTTC.

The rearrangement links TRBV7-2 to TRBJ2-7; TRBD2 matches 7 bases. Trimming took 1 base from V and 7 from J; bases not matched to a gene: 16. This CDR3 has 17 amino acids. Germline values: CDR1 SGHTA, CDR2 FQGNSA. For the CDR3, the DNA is TGTGCCAGCAGCTTAGTGGGTTTAGGACTAGTTACGGGTGAGCAGTACTTC. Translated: CASSLVGLGLVTGEQYF.